The present T cell receptor beta chain was sequenced within a study of T-cell reconstitution after alpha-beta-depleted transplantation in children. The study's findings and limits: There were reportedly several hundred expanded graft clones from which alpha-beta T cells came about two months after transplant. Hyperexpanded clones declined; after one year, newly produced T cells mostly supplied diversity. For some patients, TCRbeta diversity was high at day 60 because of recipient T cells and thymic progenitors that survived.

Using unique molecular identifiers, the investigators prepared the TCRbeta library. A single record per CDR3 protein comes from TCRdb applying MiXCR to the PCR reads. The table lists roughly 490,000 distinct CDR3 sequences, about an eighth of them singletons. This clonotype appeared a few times. Its antigen is not identified. Per germline, CDR1 SGHDN and CDR2 FVKESK. The ends lost 4 bases at V and 3 bases at J; junction bases unmatched: 2. This CDR3 region has 14 residues. This TCR came from a female patient aged 2-15 years who had a stem cell transplant for aplastic anemia, so the T cells may come from the graft donor. The sample here was PBMCs, mostly from graft donor cells, taken 180 days after TCRalphabeta/CD19-depleted stem cell transplant. The chain recombines TRBV14 with TRBJ2-5, with 10 nucleotides matching TRBD2. CDR3 in DNA: TGTGCCAGCAGCCCGCTAGCGGGAGAAGAGACCCAGTACTTC. It is translated as CASSPLAGEETQYF.